This TCR beta chain was retrieved from a study of post-analysis software for immune sequencing data. The study, taken as a whole, reports: Normalized Chao1 diversity in multiple sclerosis patients fell significantly below that of controls. Five or six TRBV segments, TRBV5-6, TRBV5-1 and TRBV20-1 among them, were found more frequent in patients than controls.

On this clonotype: Its antigen is not identified.

Germline assignment: CDR1 MGHRA and CDR2 YSYEKL. CDR3 size: 16 residues. TCR beta cDNA libraries had unique molecular identifiers. The source material, about 0.9 to 10 million T cells, gave rise to about 490,000 cDNA molecules. From the PCR reads, TCRdb called clonotypes with MiXCR, one entry per CDR3 protein. The profile shows hundreds of thousands of distinct CDR3 sequences, 44% of them singletons. Sequenced: blood. This sequence was found in a girl aged 10 to 17 with multiple sclerosis. The V and J genes are TRBV4-1 and TRBJ2-5; possible D gene TRBD2, 5 bases. The closer fit of TRBJ2-7 to the DNA end suggests the J call may be wrong. CDR3 loop: CASSPPLTGIGNEQYF. The CDR3 DNA reads as TGCGCCAGCAGCCCTCCATTAACCGGGATCGGAAACGAGCAGTACTTC.